This T cell receptor beta chain was captured in a study of blood T cell repertoires in COVID-19. Across the study: Samples taken during acute and convalescent COVID-19 were collected in the United States, Italy and Spain.

Germline CDR1 is SEHNR and CDR2 is FQNEAQ (reference sequence). CDR3 size: 13 residues. V was cut by 7 bases and J by 10 bases, with 18 bases left in between. This clone was seen a handful of times. Original processing methods: The assay estimated nucleated cells by amplifying reference gene primers. Clones were read by immunoSEQ multiplex PCR, and TCRdb kept only the in-frame ones, dropping some. D and trimming come from the DNA, and the V and J calls and clone size come from that table. The data contain around 260,000 clones, 87% of them singletons. The source of this sequence is a woman aged 50 to 60 with acute or convalescent COVID-19. This chain links TRBV7-9 with TRBJ2-3; D may be TRBD2 (7 bases). Sequenced sample: peripheral blood. The CDR3 region is CASIQTGAGAQYF. CDR3 DNA sequence: TGTGCCAGCATACAGACAGGTGCGGGGGCGCAGTATTTT.